This T cell receptor beta chain appears in the sequencing data of a study of technical replicates of blood from a handful of donors. Produced via immunoSEQ multiplex PCR; TCRdb's table is partial and in-frame only. The table lists roughly 62,000 clones, 90% to 95% of them singletons. This receptor was taken from a human donor in good health. Some clones in this sample may be carry-over from other donors' samples. Material for sequencing was PBMCs.

The CDR3 coding sequence is TGCGCCAGCAGCTTGGTATCGGGGAACACCGGGGAGCTGTTTTTT. Its protein product is CASSLVSGNTGELFF. The chain has TRBV5-1 and TRBJ2-2; D is unresolved. V was clipped by 0 bases and J by 1 base, with 7 bases between them. Germline V gene sequence: CDR1 SGHRS, CDR2 YFSETQ. This CDR3 is built from 15 residues.